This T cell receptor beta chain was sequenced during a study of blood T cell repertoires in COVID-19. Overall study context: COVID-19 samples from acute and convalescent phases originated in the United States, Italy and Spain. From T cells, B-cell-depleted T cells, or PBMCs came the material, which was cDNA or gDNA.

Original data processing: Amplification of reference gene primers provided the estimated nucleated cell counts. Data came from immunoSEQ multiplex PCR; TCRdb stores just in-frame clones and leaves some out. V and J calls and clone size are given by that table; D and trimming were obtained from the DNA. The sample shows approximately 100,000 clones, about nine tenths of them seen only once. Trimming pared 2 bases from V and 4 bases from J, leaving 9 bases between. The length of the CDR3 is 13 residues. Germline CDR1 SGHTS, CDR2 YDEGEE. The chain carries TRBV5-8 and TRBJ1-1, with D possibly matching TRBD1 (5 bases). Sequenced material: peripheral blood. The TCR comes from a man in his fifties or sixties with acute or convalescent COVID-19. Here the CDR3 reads CASSFARATEAFF. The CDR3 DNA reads TGTGCCAGCAGCTTTGCCAGGGCCACTGAAGCTTTCTTT.